A selection of T cell receptor beta chains follows, all from one sample in a study of OX40 agonist ivuxolimab in advanced cancers. Profiling relied on immunoSEQ multiplex PCR, and the TCRdb table lists in-frame clones only, not all of them. The sample gives fewer than 85,000 clones, over 75% of which show up once; 0.72% is in the top ten. Source: CD4+ or CD8+ T cells sorted from blood, taken in a trial of the OX40 agonist ivuxolimab. The receptors here all came from an adult with an advanced solid tumor such as melanoma, head and neck, liver or kidney cancer. CDR3s include the opening cysteine and the closing phenylalanine or tryptophan. The order of the fields is V gene, D gene, clone size, J gene, CDR3 length, CDR3 DNA, CDR3 protein. D genes are given only for firm matches. Part of the rows lack a size; the others show once, few, many or a class for expanded clones.

>TRBV15|NA|NA|TRBJ2-7|16
TGTGCCACCAGCAGAGATATAAAGAGAGTCCCCTACGAGCAGTACTTC
CATSRDIKRVPYEQYF
>TRBV5-4|TRBD2|NA|TRBJ2-5|16
TGTGCCAGCAGCAATCCACGGCGGGGGGGCCAAGAGACCCAGTACTTC
CASSNPRRGGQETQYF
>TRBV28|NA|NA|TRBJ1-2|13
TGTGCCAGCAGTTTGTCAGGGAACTATGGCTACACCTTC
CASSLSGNYGYTF
>TRBV6-6|NA|NA|TRBJ1-1|16
TGTGCCAGCAGTTACCTGCAGGGCGGAAGGAACACTGAAGCTTTCTTT
CASSYLQGGRNTEAFF
>TRBV6-6|TRBD2|NA|TRBJ2-7|12
TGTGCCAGCAGTTACTCCCGGGAGGTGCAGTACTTC
CASSYSREVQYF
>TRBV30|NA|NA|TRBJ1-4|16
TGTGCCTGGAGTGTAGATTGGGGCAGGGAAGGGAAAAAACTGTTTTTT
CAWSVDWGREGKKLFF
>TRBV5-1|NA|once|TRBJ1-3|13
TGCGCCAGCAGGGATCCCGGACGGAACACCATATATTTT
CASRDPGRNTIYF
>TRBV5-1|TRBD2|NA|TRBJ2-5|14
TGCGCCAGCAGCCGCAGCGGGGTGGAAGAGACCCAGTACTTC
CASSRSGVEETQYF
>TRBV5-1|NA|NA|TRBJ2-7|14
TGCGCCAGCAGCTTGGCGGCAGGGTCAAAAGAGCAGTACTTC
CASSLAAGSKEQYF
>TRBV15|NA|NA|TRBJ2-7|13
TGTGCCACCAGCAGAGATAGGTACTACGAGCAGTACTTC
CATSRDRYYEQYF